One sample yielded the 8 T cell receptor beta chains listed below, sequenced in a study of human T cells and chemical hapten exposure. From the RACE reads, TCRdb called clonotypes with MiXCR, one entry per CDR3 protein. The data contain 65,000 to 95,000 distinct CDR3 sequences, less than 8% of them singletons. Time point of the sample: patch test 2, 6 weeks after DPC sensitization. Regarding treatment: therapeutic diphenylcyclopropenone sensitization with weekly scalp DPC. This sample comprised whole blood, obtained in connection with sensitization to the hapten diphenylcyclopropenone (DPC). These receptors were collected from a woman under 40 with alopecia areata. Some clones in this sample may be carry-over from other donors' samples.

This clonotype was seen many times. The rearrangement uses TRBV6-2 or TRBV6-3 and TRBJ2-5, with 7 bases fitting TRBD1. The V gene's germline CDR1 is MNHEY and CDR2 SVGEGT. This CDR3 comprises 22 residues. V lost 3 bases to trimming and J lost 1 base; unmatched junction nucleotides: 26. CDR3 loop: CASSYFRISNPGTVVSQETQYF. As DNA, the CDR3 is TGTGCCAGCAGTTATTTCCGAATTTCTAATCCCGGGACAGTGGTCAGCCAAGAGACCCAGTACTTC.

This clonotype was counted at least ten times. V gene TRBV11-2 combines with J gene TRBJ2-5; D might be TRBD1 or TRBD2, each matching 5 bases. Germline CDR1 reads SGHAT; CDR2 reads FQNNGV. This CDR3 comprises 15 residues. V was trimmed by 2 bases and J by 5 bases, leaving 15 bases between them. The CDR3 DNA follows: TGTGCCAGCAGCTTAAGTGGGGCAGAGGGGGAGACCCAGTACTTC. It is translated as CASSLSGAEGETQYF.

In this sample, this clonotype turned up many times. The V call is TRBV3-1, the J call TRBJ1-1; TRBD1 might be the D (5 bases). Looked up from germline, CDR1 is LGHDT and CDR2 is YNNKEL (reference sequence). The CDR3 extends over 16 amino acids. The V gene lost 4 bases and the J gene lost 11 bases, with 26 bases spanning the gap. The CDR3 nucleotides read TGTGCCAGCAGCCTCACCTTAAACCCTGGGGGGGACGACGCTTTCTTT. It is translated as CASSLTLNPGGDDAFF.

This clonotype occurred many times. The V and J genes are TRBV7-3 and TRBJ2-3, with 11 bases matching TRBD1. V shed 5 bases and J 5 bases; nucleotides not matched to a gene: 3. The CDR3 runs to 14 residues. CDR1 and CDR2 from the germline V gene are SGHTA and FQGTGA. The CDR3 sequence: CASSPGTGGDTQYF. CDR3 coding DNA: TGTGCCAGCAGCCCCGGGACAGGGGGAGATACGCAGTATTTT.

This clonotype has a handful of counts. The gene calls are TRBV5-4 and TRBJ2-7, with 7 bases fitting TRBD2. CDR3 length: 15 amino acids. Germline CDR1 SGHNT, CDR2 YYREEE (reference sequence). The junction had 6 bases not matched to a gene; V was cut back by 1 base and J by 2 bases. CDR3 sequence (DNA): TGTGCCAGCAGCTTGAATCCCGCGGGGGCCTACGAGCAGTACTTC. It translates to CASSLNPAGAYEQYF. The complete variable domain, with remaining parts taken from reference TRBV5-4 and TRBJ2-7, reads ETGVTQSPTHLIKTRGQQVTLRCSSQSGHNTVSWYQQALGQGPQFIFQYYREEENGRGNFPPRFSGLQFPNYSSELNVNALELDDSALYLCASSLNPAGAYEQYFGPGTRLTVT.

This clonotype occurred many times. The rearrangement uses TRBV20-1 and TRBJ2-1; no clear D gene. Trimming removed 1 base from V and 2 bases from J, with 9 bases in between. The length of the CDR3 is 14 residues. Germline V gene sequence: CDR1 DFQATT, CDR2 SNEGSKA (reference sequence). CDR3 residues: CSARGLSTYNEQFF. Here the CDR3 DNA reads TGCAGTGCTAGAGGTCTAAGCACCTACAATGAGCAGTTCTTC.

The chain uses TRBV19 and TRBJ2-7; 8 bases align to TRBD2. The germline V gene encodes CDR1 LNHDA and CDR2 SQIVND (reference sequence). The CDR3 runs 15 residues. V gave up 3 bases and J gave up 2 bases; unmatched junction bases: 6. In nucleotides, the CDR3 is TGTGCCAGTAGTATCGAAGCGGGGGATGCCTACGAGCAGTACTTC. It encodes CASSIEAGDAYEQYF. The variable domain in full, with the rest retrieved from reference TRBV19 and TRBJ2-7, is DGGITQSPKYLFRKEGQNVTLSCEQNLNHDAMYWYRQDPGQGLRLIYYSQIVNDFQKGDIAEGYSVSREKKESFPLTVTSAQKNPTAFYLCASSIEAGDAYEQYFGPGTRLTVT.

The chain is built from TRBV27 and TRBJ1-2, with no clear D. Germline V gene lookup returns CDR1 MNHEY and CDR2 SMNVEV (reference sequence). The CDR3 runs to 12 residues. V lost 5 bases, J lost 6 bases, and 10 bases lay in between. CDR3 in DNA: TGTGCCAGCAGTCCACGCGGCGATGGCTACACCTTC. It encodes CASSPRGDGYTF.